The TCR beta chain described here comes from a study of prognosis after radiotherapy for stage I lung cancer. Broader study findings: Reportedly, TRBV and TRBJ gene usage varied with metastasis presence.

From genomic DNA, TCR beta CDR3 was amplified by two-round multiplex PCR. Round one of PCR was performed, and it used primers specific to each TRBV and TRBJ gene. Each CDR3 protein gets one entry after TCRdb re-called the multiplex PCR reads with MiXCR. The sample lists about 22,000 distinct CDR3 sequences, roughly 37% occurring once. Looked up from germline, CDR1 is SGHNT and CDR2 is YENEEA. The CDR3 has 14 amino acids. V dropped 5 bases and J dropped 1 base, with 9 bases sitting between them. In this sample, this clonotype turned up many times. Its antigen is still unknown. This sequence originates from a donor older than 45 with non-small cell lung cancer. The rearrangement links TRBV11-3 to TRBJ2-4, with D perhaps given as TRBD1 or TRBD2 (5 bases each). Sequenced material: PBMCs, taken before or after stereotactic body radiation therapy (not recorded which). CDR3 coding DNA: TGTGCCAGCAGCCATGGGGGTGCCAAAAACATTCAGTACTTC. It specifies CASSHGGAKNIQYF. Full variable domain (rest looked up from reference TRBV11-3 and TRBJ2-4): EAGVVQSPRYKIIEKKQPVAFWCNPISGHNTLYWYLQNLGQGPELLIRYENEEAVDDSQLPKDRFSAERLKGVDSTLKIQPAELGDSAVYLCASSHGGAKNIQYFGAGTRLSVL.